This T cell receptor (beta chain) was identified during a study of blood T cell repertoires in COVID-19. Study information: Both acute and convalescent COVID-19 samples were obtained from the United States, Italy and Spain. T cells, B-cell-depleted T cells, or PBMCs provided the cDNA or gDNA that served as material.

As originally analysed: Reference gene primer amplification gave nucleated cell count estimates. Assay used: immunoSEQ multiplex PCR; TCRdb lists only in-frame clones, some missing. D and trimming were read from the DNA, whereas the V and J calls and clone size are those reported in that table. The repertoire consists of over 100,000 clones, with 80% to 90% occurring once and the leading ten covering roughly 4.7%. With V trimmed by 3 bases and J by 0 bases, 8 bases remained unmatched. The germline V gene has CDR1 GTSNPN and CDR2 SVGIG (reference sequence). CDR3 length: 17 amino acids. The clonotype originates from a man in his forties with acute or convalescent COVID-19. The chain couples TRBV30 to TRBJ2-6; the match to TRBD1 covers 7 bases. Specimen: peripheral blood. The DNA of the CDR3 is TGTGCCTGGAGCCGCCGACAGGGTAGCTCTGGGGCCAACGTCCTGACTTTC. It encodes CAWSRRQGSSGANVLTF. Full variable domain (missing parts from reference TRBV30 and TRBJ2-6): SQTIHQWPATLVQPVGSPLSLECTVEGTSNPNLYWYRQAAGRGLQLLFYSVGIGQISSEVPQNLSASRPQDRQFILSSKKLLLSDSGFYLCAWSRRQGSSGANVLTFGAGSRLTVL.